Presented here are 21 T cell receptor beta chains from one specimen sequenced in a study of blood T cell repertoires in COVID-19. Repertoires were generated with immunoSEQ multiplex PCR, while TCRdb's copy carries only in-frame clones and drops some. Of some 52,000 clones in the sample, 84% were seen once. Material: peripheral blood. These receptors came from a man in his fifties or sixties with acute or convalescent COVID-19.

The rearrangement uses TRBV24-1 and TRBJ2-1, with D maybe TRBD1 (6 bases). Germline assignment: CDR1 KGHDR and CDR2 SFDVKD. This CDR3 comprises 13 residues. Between the trimmed V and J ends, which lost 2 bases and 9 bases, there was a span of 10 bases. CDR3 amino acids: CATSDSHRVEQFF. The CDR3 coding sequence is TGTGCCACCAGTGATTCGCACAGGGTTGAGCAGTTCTTC.

The chain joins TRBV6-5 to TRBJ1-1, with 8 bases identical to TRBD1. The germline CDR1 and CDR2 sequences are MNHEY and SVGAGI. V trimming: 7 bases; J trimming: 5 bases; junction bases outside the gene matches: 6. The CDR3 runs to 13 residues. The CDR3 protein is CASTAQGVTEAFF. The CDR3 DNA is TGTGCCAGCACTGCACAGGGGGTTACTGAAGCTTTCTTT.

The CDR3, as DNA: TGTGCCGGGGGGTTAGACTCACCCCTCCACTTT. Translated, it gives CAGGLDSPLHF. The chain has TRBV6-5 and TRBJ1-6, with D perhaps matching TRBD1 (5 bases). Trimming took 11 bases from V and 10 from J, leaving 12 bases between them. The germline CDR1 and CDR2 sequences are MNHEY and SVGAGI. The CDR3 runs 11 residues.

In this sample, this clone turned up once. V usage is TRBV6-5 and J usage is TRBJ1-5, with D unresolved. The germline gives CDR1 MNHEY, CDR2 SVGAGI. V shed 6 bases and J shed 4 bases, with 13 bases lying between them. The CDR3 loop spans 14 amino acids. CDR3 residues: CASRHSGGNQPQHF. DNA for the CDR3: TGTGCCAGCAGACACTCAGGAGGTAATCAGCCCCAGCATTTT.

This chain connects TRBV5-1 to TRBJ2-1, with a tentative D call TRBD1 (6 bases). V was shortened by 0 bases and J by 7 bases, with 8 bases between the two germline ends. CDR3 length: 13 amino acids. Per germline, CDR1 SGHRS and CDR2 YFSETQ. CDR3 sequence: CASSLGRGNEQFF. The CDR3 DNA follows: TGCGCCAGCAGCTTGGGAAGGGGGAATGAGCAGTTCTTC.

This clone has only a few counts. This sequence joins TRBV7-9 and TRBJ1-6; D may be TRBD1 (6 bases). V gave up 5 bases and J gave up 2 bases, with 10 bases separating them. This CDR3 contains 15 residues. Germline CDR1 reads SEHNR; CDR2 reads FQNEAQ (reference sequence). The CDR3, as DNA: TGTGCCAGCAGCAGCAGGGGTACCTATAATTCACCCCTCCACTTT. Translation: CASSSRGTYNSPLHF.

The chain combines TRBV2 with TRBJ2-7; maybe TRBD2 (5 bases). CDR1 is SNHLY and CDR2 is FYNNEI in the germline V gene. Between the trimmed V and J ends, which lost 6 bases and 4 bases, there was a span of 19 bases. The CDR3 is made up of 15 amino acids. The CDR3 DNA sequence: TGTGCCAGCAGGGCCCAGCGAGGAGCGGCGTACGAGCAGTACTTC. Protein product: CASRAQRGAAYEQYF.

V and J are TRBV3-1 (or the pseudogene TRBV3-2) and TRBJ2-7; weak D call: TRBD2 (6 bases). This CDR3 is 12 amino acids long. Germline-derived CDR1 and CDR2 are LGHDT and YNNKEL (reference sequence). Trimming stripped 0 bases from V and 7 bases from J, with 7 bases between. This CDR3 is CASSQDGGEQYF. The DNA for the CDR3 is TGTGCCAGCAGCCAAGATGGGGGGGAGCAGTACTTC.

The rearrangement links TRBV7-3 to TRBJ1-1; D might be TRBD1 (6 bases). V was pared by 6 bases and J by 2 bases, with 10 bases between. CDR3 length equals 13 residues. Germline CDR1 SGHTA, CDR2 FQGTGA. CDR3 sequence reads: CASRVQGNTEAFF. The CDR3, as DNA: TGTGCCAGCAGGGTACAGGGTAACACTGAAGCTTTCTTT.

The chain is built from TRBV27 and TRBJ2-1; D ambiguous. Germline CDR1 and CDR2: MNHEY and SMNVEV (reference sequence). The CDR3 extends over 16 amino acids. Trimming stripped 1 base from V and 2 bases from J, with 12 bases between. The CDR3 coding sequence is TGTGCCAGCAGTTTATATGGGCCCTACGCCTACAATGAGCAGTTCTTC. This codes for CASSLYGPYAYNEQFF.

The V and J genes are TRBV4-1 and TRBJ2-5; 12 positions agree with TRBD2. The V gene's germline CDR1 is MGHRA and CDR2 YSYEKL. The V and J ends lost 7 bases and 5 bases, in that order; junction bases with no gene match: 8. The CDR3 loop spans 15 amino acids. The CDR3 DNA reads TGCGCCAGCACCCGGACTAGCGGGGTGCAGGAGACCCAGTACTTC. This gives the protein CASTRTSGVQETQYF.

The rearrangement uses TRBV24-1 and TRBJ1-2; D possibly corresponds to TRBD1 (5 bases). The CDR3 is made up of 12 amino acids. Trimming took off 1 base at V and 7 bases at J, with 6 bases between the two ends. CDR1 and CDR2 (germline): KGHDR, SFDVKD. For the CDR3, the DNA is TGTGCCACCAGTGATTTCCAGGGTGGCTACACCTTC. It is translated as CATSDFQGGYTF.

The V call is TRBV6-5, the J call TRBJ2-5; the match to TRBD2 covers 7 bases. With 2 bases clipped from V and 2 bases from J, the junction kept 5 bases outside the gene matches. Germline-derived CDR1 and CDR2 are MNHEY and SVGAGI. The CDR3 covers 15 residues. This CDR3 reads CASSYLLAGQETQYF. The CDR3 region has the DNA TGTGCCAGCAGTTACCTATTAGCGGGTCAAGAGACCCAGTACTTC.

This rearrangement joins TRBV9 to TRBJ1-3; D possibly corresponds to TRBD1 (5 bases). The V end was cut by 6 bases, the J end by 1 base, with 17 bases between. Per the germline V gene, CDR1 is SGDLS and CDR2 is YYNGEE. The CDR3 is 16 residues long. Written as DNA, the CDR3 is TGTGCCAGCACCCCCTACCCGGGACTGTCTGGAAACACCATATATTTT. Translating it yields CASTPYPGLSGNTIYF.

V usage is TRBV7-6 and J usage is TRBJ2-7, with TRBD1 identical over 12 bases. The length of the CDR3 is 16 residues. The trim removed 4 bases at V and 6 bases at J, leaving 10 bases unmatched. Germline V gene data show CDR1 as SGHVS and CDR2 as FNYEAQ. CDR3 amino acids: CASSSRGQGASGEQYF. CDR3 nucleotide sequence: TGTGCCAGCAGCTCGCGGGGACAGGGGGCTTCCGGCGAGCAGTACTTC.

V usage is TRBV4-1 and J usage is TRBJ2-3; 9 bases align to TRBD1. Germline CDR1 reads MGHRA; CDR2 reads YSYEKL. The CDR3 runs 17 residues. J lost 1 base, V lost 1 base, and 6 bases had no gene match. The CDR3 sequence is CASSQVGRDRGTDTQYF. CDR3 coding DNA: TGCGCCAGCAGCCAAGTTGGACGGGACAGGGGCACAGATACGCAGTATTTT.

V and J are TRBV7-9 and TRBJ2-5, with 9 bases identical to TRBD1. V lost 5 bases to trimming and J lost 4 bases; unmatched junction nucleotides: 5. CDR3 length equals 14 residues. Germline V gene sequence: CDR1 SEHNR, CDR2 FQNEAQ (reference sequence). CDR3 loop: CASSRRQGGETQYF. CDR3 coding DNA: TGTGCCAGCAGCCGAAGACAGGGGGGAGAGACCCAGTACTTC.

This clone was counted only a few times. This sequence joins TRBV7-8 and TRBJ1-5, with 11 bases identical to TRBD1. V was clipped by 2 bases and J by 5 bases; unmatched bases: 5. Per the germline V gene, CDR1 is SGHVS and CDR2 is FQNEAQ. This CDR3 comprises 16 residues. In DNA form, the CDR3 reads TGTGCCAGCAGCTTAAAGGACAGGGGGCTCGATCAGCCCCAGCATTTT. It encodes CASSLKDRGLDQPQHF.

The chain joins TRBV11-2 to TRBJ2-2, with TRBD2 matching over 12 bases. The V segment lost 5 bases and the J segment 8 bases; nucleotides outside the gene matches: 9. Germline V gives CDR1 SGHAT, CDR2 FQNNGV. The CDR3 length is 16 residues. For the CDR3, the DNA is TGTGCCAGCAGCCCCTGGACTAGCGGGATAATGGGGGAGCTGTTTTTT. The encoded protein is CASSPWTSGIMGELFF.

The chain is built from TRBV6-5 and TRBJ1-1; D ambiguous. Trimming left V 5 bases short and J 1 base short, with 11 bases between. CDR1 MNHEY and CDR2 SVGAGI come from the germline V gene. The CDR3 contains 14 residues. DNA for the CDR3: TGTGCCAGCAGTCCCAATACAGCGAACACTGAAGCTTTCTTT. Translating it yields CASSPNTANTEAFF.

The rearrangement links TRBV3-1 (or the pseudogene TRBV3-2) to TRBJ2-3; TRBD1 might be the D (6 bases). The CDR3 consists of 15 residues. Germline loops: CDR1 LGHDT, CDR2 YNNKEL (reference sequence). The germline V and J ends were trimmed by 0 bases and 1 base, with 8 bases remaining between them. The CDR3 DNA reads TGTGCCAGCAGCCAAGATTACAGGGGCACAGATACGCAGTATTTT. Protein sequence: CASSQDYRGTDTQYF.